The 23 T cell receptor beta chains presented below share a single source sample, sequenced in a study of cytomegalovirus exposure and HLA in healthy donors. Sequencing used immunoSEQ multiplex PCR; TCRdb keeps in-frame clones, though not all of them. The data contain around 220,000 clones, just over 85% of them seen just once; the ten biggest clones take up 2.9%. The sample comprised PBMCs. The receptors were sampled from a woman aged 18 to 35 in good health and CMV-seronegative.

In its sample, this clone was seen a few times. The chain combines TRBV4-2 with TRBJ2-7; D might be TRBD2 (6 bases). The CDR3 consists of 14 residues. The ends were cut back, 3 bases at V and 2 bases at J, with 11 bases in the middle. Germline V gene lookup returns CDR1 LGHNA and CDR2 YNFKEQ. For the CDR3, the DNA is TGTGCCAGCAGCCACCGGGACTCTCCCTACGAGCAGTACTTC. Residues: CASSHRDSPYEQYF.

The V and J genes are TRBV4-3 and TRBJ2-7, with TRBD2 matching over 10 bases. The germline gives CDR1 LGHNA, CDR2 YSLEER. Trimming cost V 1 base and J 4 bases; bases outside gene matches: 7. The CDR3 is made up of 16 amino acids. The DNA of the CDR3 is TGCGCCAGCAGCCAAGTGAGGACTAGCGGAACTTACGAGCAGTACTTC. Protein product: CASSQVRTSGTYEQYF.

The V and J genes are TRBV19 and TRBJ2-5; 15 positions agree with TRBD2. The junction had 1 base not matched to a gene; V was cut back by 4 bases and J by 7 bases. The CDR3 contains 14 residues. CDR1 is LNHDA, CDR2 SQIVND, per germline (reference sequence). CDR3 sequence (DNA): TGTGCCAGTAGTAGGACTAGCGGGAGGGGGACCCAGTACTTC. Amino acid sequence: CASSRTSGRGTQYF.

V and J are TRBV9 and TRBJ2-5; D perhaps matches TRBD1 (5 bases). Germline lookup yields CDR1 SGDLS and CDR2 YYNGEE. The CDR3 runs to 15 residues. Trimming stripped 0 bases from V and 1 base from J, with 10 bases between. The DNA of the CDR3 is TGTGCCAGCAGCGTAGGGCCAGGGTCCCAAGAGACCCAGTACTTC. Translated, it gives CASSVGPGSQETQYF.

The chain uses TRBV28 and TRBJ1-1; 8 bases fit TRBD1. Trimming removed 5 bases from V and 1 base from J; junction bases left unmatched: 9. CDR1 and CDR2 from the germline V gene are MDHEN and SYDVKM. CDR3 length: 16 residues. The CDR3 DNA follows: TGTGCCAGCAGTCGTCCCGGGACAGGCGCGAACACTGAAGCTTTCTTT. Encoded protein: CASSRPGTGANTEAFF.

This clone occurred once. This chain links TRBV27 with TRBJ2-5; 15 nucleotides match TRBD2. Trimming removed 3 bases from V and 5 bases from J; junction bases left unmatched: 4. Germline V gene data show CDR1 as MNHEY and CDR2 as SMNVEV (reference sequence). The CDR3 sequence is 16 residues long. DNA for the CDR3: TGTGCCAGCAGTTTGGGACTAGCGGGAGGATATGAGACCCAGTACTTC. It yields the protein CASSLGLAGGYETQYF.

The V gene is TRBV5-4, the J gene TRBJ2-2, with TRBD1 matching 8 bases. This CDR3 is built from 16 residues. Germline CDR1 reads SGHNT; CDR2 reads YYREEE (reference sequence). Losses at the gene ends were 3 bases for V and 6 bases for J; bases not matched to a gene: 10. The CDR3 reads CASSYPGGAGPGELFF. Written as DNA, the CDR3 is TGTGCCAGCAGCTATCCAGGGGGCGCGGGTCCCGGGGAGCTGTTTTTT.

The chain recombines TRBV5-1 with TRBJ2-3; TRBD2 is a possible D gene (7 bases). There are 15 residues in the CDR3. Germline V lookup: CDR1 SGHRS, CDR2 YFSETQ. V was trimmed by 5 bases and J by 1 base, leaving 14 bases between them. The chain's CDR3 is CASREGGAGTDTQYF. CDR3 sequence (DNA): TGCGCCAGCAGGGAAGGGGGGGCTGGCACAGATACGCAGTATTTT. The full variable domain, with the rest looked up from reference TRBV5-1 and TRBJ2-3, is KAGVTQTPRYLIKTRGQQVTLSCSPISGHRSVSWYQQTPGQGLQFLFEYFSETQRNKGNFPGRFSGRQFSNSRSEMNVSTLELGDSALYLCASREGGAGTDTQYFGPGTRLTVL.

The chain combines TRBV2 with TRBJ1-3; D gene unclear. Trimming stripped 11 bases from V and 0 bases from J, with 14 bases between. This CDR3 is built from 14 residues. Per germline, CDR1 SNHLY and CDR2 FYNNEI. The CDR3 region is CARELESSGNTIYF. The CDR3 DNA reads TGTGCCCGGGAATTGGAAAGCTCTGGAAACACCATATATTTT.

The chain uses TRBV7-9 and TRBJ2-1; TRBD1 matches at 7 bases. Unmatched junction bases numbered 2, after V lost 5 bases and J lost 7 bases. The CDR3 is 12 residues long. The V gene's germline CDR1 is SEHNR and CDR2 FQNEAQ (reference sequence). CDR3 DNA: TGTGCCAGCAGCCCACAGGGGAATGAGCAGTTCTTC. Its protein is CASSPQGNEQFF.

The genes are TRBV29-1 and TRBJ2-7, with 9 bases matching TRBD2. V trimming: 6 bases; J trimming: 5 bases; junction bases outside the gene matches: 5. Germline CDR1 and CDR2: SQVTM and ANQGSEA. This CDR3 region has 12 residues. The CDR3 reads CSVTGTSHEQYF. The CDR3 nucleotides are TGCAGCGTAACCGGGACTAGCCACGAGCAGTACTTC.

The chain combines TRBV14 with TRBJ2-7, with 7 bases aligning to TRBD1. Trimming removed 3 bases from V and 6 bases from J; junction bases left unmatched: 8. Germline V gives CDR1 SGHDN, CDR2 FVKESK. CDR3 size: 14 residues. CDR3 region: CASSQVIGGSEQYF. CDR3 in DNA: TGTGCCAGCAGCCAGGTAATAGGGGGCAGCGAGCAGTACTTC.

This clone turned up a few times. V usage is TRBV20-1 and J usage is TRBJ1-1; D gene ambiguous. The CDR3 is made up of 11 amino acids. Germline values: CDR1 DFQATT, CDR2 SNEGSKA (reference sequence). V lost 7 bases, J lost 1 base, and 7 bases lay in between. CDR3 region: CSDLRNTEAFF. The CDR3 nucleotides are TGCAGTGACCTCAGGAACACTGAAGCTTTCTTT.

The rearrangement links TRBV29-1 to TRBJ2-1; TRBD1 matches at 11 bases. Germline values: CDR1 SQVTM, CDR2 ANQGSEA. This CDR3 has 20 amino acids. Unmatched junction bases numbered 16, after V lost 0 bases and J lost 3 bases. The CDR3 loop reads CSVEDREIRTGTGGYNEQFF. CDR3 nucleotides: TGCAGCGTTGAAGATAGGGAGATCAGAACCGGGACAGGGGGCTACAATGAGCAGTTCTTC.

V usage is TRBV5-1 and J usage is TRBJ2-1; D perhaps matches TRBD1 (6 bases). Deletions cut 4 bases from V and 7 bases from J, with 15 bases between. Germline V gene data show CDR1 as SGHRS and CDR2 as YFSETQ. This CDR3 region has 14 residues. The CDR3 region is CASSPRSRGNEQFF. In DNA form, the CDR3 reads TGCGCCAGCAGCCCAAGGAGCAGGGGTAATGAGCAGTTCTTC.

This clone occurred a few times. The CDR3 region has the DNA TGTGCCAGCAGTTTCCTAGTAGGTGACGAGCAGTACTTC. This sequence encodes CASSFLVGDEQYF. The chain couples TRBV27 to TRBJ2-7; D remains unclear. This CDR3 is 13 amino acids long. Trimming cost V 3 bases and J 5 bases, with 11 bases left between them. CDR1 and CDR2 (germline): MNHEY, SMNVEV (reference sequence).

V gene TRBV2 combines with J gene TRBJ2-5; D may be TRBD2 (5 bases). CDR1 and CDR2 from the germline V gene are SNHLY and FYNNEI. The CDR3 covers 13 residues. Trimming pared 2 bases from V and 3 bases from J, leaving 7 bases between. The chain's CDR3 is CASSEPGKETQYF. The CDR3 coding sequence is TGTGCCAGCAGTGAACCGGGGAAAGAGACCCAGTACTTC. Full variable domain (missing parts from reference TRBV2 and TRBJ2-5): EPEVTQTPSHQVTQMGQEVILRCVPISNHLYFYWYRQILGQKVEFLVSFYNNEISEKSEIFDDQFSVERPDGSNFTLKIRSTKLEDSAMYFCASSEPGKETQYFGPGTRLLVL.

The gene calls are TRBV30 and TRBJ2-7; 8 positions match TRBD2. The V and J ends lost 4 bases and 6 bases, in that order; junction bases with no gene match: 14. The germline CDR1 and CDR2 sequences are GTSNPN and SVGIG (reference sequence). The CDR3 is 15 residues long. The CDR3 reads CAWTLHGGALTEQYF. Here the CDR3 DNA reads TGTGCCTGGACCCTCCACGGGGGGGCGCTAACCGAGCAGTACTTC.

The chain combines TRBV30 with TRBJ1-1, with D possibly matching TRBD1 (6 bases). The CDR3 is 13 residues long. V lost 4 bases to trimming and J lost 1 base, with 10 bases between them. Germline V gives CDR1 GTSNPN, CDR2 SVGIG (reference sequence). The CDR3 bases are TGTGCCTGGAATAAGGGACAGAACACTGAAGCTTTCTTT. Translated: CAWNKGQNTEAFF.

This chain connects TRBV10-3 to TRBJ2-7; 8 bases align to TRBD1. J was trimmed by 4 bases and V by 3 bases; bases with no gene match: 8. The V gene's germline CDR1 is ENHRY and CDR2 SYGVKD. This CDR3 has 15 residues. The CDR3 DNA reads TGTGCCATCAGTGATGGTGACAGGGGATTTTACGAGCAGTACTTC. The encoded protein is CAISDGDRGFYEQYF.

V gene TRBV5-1 combines with J gene TRBJ2-3, with 8 positions matching TRBD2. The CDR3 loop spans 16 amino acids. V shed 3 bases and J 4 bases; nucleotides not matched to a gene: 10. CDR1 and CDR2 (germline): SGHRS, YFSETQ. The CDR3 DNA is TGCGCCAGCAGCTGGGGGCTTGCGGGAGGACCAGATACGCAGTATTTT. This codes for CASSWGLAGGPDTQYF.

This clone was counted a single time. The V gene is TRBV27, the J gene TRBJ2-2; D possibly corresponds to TRBD2 (5 bases). V lost 7 bases, J lost 4 bases, and 7 bases lay in between. The CDR3 runs 12 residues. Germline CDR1 reads MNHEY; CDR2 reads SMNVEV (reference sequence). The CDR3 DNA follows: TGTGCCAGCAACGGGGTCACCGGGGAGCTGTTTTTT. Translated: CASNGVTGELFF.

V is TRBV6-1 and J is TRBJ2-3, with 10 bases matching TRBD2. V lost 5 bases, J lost 5 bases, and 7 bases stayed unmatched. The CDR3 contains 15 residues. Germline CDR1 MNHNS, CDR2 SASEGT. CDR3 in DNA: TGTGCCAGCAGTCCTAGCGGGAGTAAAGTAGATACGCAGTATTTT. The encoded protein is CASSPSGSKVDTQYF.